Ten or more counts support the clone carrying this TCR beta chain. Its specificity is unknown. Per the germline V gene, CDR1 is SGHRS and CDR2 is YFSETQ. This CDR3 contains 15 residues. V shed 4 bases, J shed 7 bases, and the junction held 8 bases outside the gene matches. This sample was included in a study of T-cell memory formation after mild COVID-19. TCRdb re-called the 5' RACE reads with MiXCR, one entry per CDR3 protein. The data hold approximately 240,000 distinct CDR3 sequences, with 16% observed a single time. General study points: The authors did not confirm SARS-CoV-2 specificity of second-wave clones peaking day 37.

Sequencing input: PBMCs or a T cell subset sorted from them (not recorded which). The chain links TRBV5-1 to TRBJ2-2; TRBD1 matches 9 bases. This clonotype was obtained from a man aged 18 to 29 who had mild COVID-19 (a few samples of this study predate the infection). Cell type and time point are not known. CDR3 sequence reads: CASSPTQGAIGELFF. CDR3 sequence (DNA): TGCGCCAGCAGCCCGACACAGGGGGCCATCGGGGAGCTGTTTTTT.